The 31 T cell receptor beta chains in this list originate from one sample, sequenced in a study of Ad26.COV2.S vaccination and SARS-CoV-2 variants. As for treatment: over 15 received Ad26.COV2.S at low or high dose, single or two shots; 5 received placebo; per-sample allocation not given. Each sample was drawn 63 days after the first injection (of vaccine or placebo). Assay used: immunoSEQ multiplex PCR; TCRdb lists only in-frame clones, some missing. Altogether approximately 250,000 clones are present, 70% to 90% being singletons, with the ten largest covering approximately 3%. The sample was peripheral blood, taken in a trial of Ad26.COV2.S vaccine versus placebo. Receptors originate from a person between 18 and 65 years old who received the Ad26.COV2.S COVID-19 vaccine or a placebo.

This chain links TRBV4-3 with TRBJ1-1, with D hard to call. This CDR3 contains 14 residues. CDR1 and CDR2 from the germline V gene are LGHNA and YSLEER. Trimming stripped 0 bases from V and 8 bases from J, with 13 bases between. This chain's CDR3 is CASSQDLGYREAFF. As DNA, the CDR3 is TGCGCCAGCAGCCAAGACTTGGGCTATAGGGAAGCTTTCTTT.

V gene TRBV7-2 combines with J gene TRBJ2-7, with 9 bases lining up with TRBD2. The CDR3 is made up of 14 amino acids. V lost 5 bases and J lost 2; bases outside the gene matches: 4. CDR1 SGHTA and CDR2 FQGNSA come from the germline V gene. As DNA, the CDR3 is TGTGCCAGCAGCAAAGCGGGGGGTCCCTACGAGCAGTACTTC. This encodes CASSKAGGPYEQYF.

V and J are TRBV6-5 and TRBJ1-5; D unclear. Trimming took 6 bases from V and 3 from J, leaving 12 bases between them. The length of the CDR3 is 14 residues. The V gene's germline CDR1 is MNHEY and CDR2 SVGAGI. This chain's CDR3 is CASSALEHNQPQHF. The DNA of the CDR3 is TGTGCCAGCAGCGCCCTGGAGCACAATCAGCCCCAGCATTTT.

The chain's CDR3 is CASSDNFYNEQFF. Here the CDR3 DNA reads TGTGCCAGCAGTGACAACTTCTACAATGAGCAGTTCTTC. The V call is TRBV2, the J call TRBJ2-1; D gene ambiguous. The germline gives CDR1 SNHLY, CDR2 FYNNEI. Trimming stripped 3 bases from V and 3 bases from J, with 6 bases between. The CDR3 extends over 13 amino acids.

The rearrangement uses TRBV3-1 (or the pseudogene TRBV3-2) and TRBJ2-1; D unclear. CDR1 and CDR2 (germline): LGHDT, YNNKEL (reference sequence). This CDR3 comprises 13 residues. Trimming took 1 base from V and 10 from J, leaving 11 bases between them. The CDR3: CASSQVPGREQFF. The CDR3 DNA reads as TGTGCCAGCAGCCAAGTGCCGGGCAGGGAGCAGTTCTTC.

This chain connects TRBV7-2 to TRBJ1-3; D gene unclear. V was trimmed by 4 bases and J by 0 bases, leaving 13 bases between them. The CDR3 has 16 residues. Germline CDR1 is SGHTA and CDR2 is FQGNSA. As DNA, the CDR3 is TGTGCCAGCAGCTCTATAGAACAGATCTCTGGAAACACCATATATTTT. This codes for CASSSIEQISGNTIYF. Drawing the rest from reference TRBV7-2 and TRBJ1-3, the complete variable domain is GAGVSQSPSNKVTEKGKDVELRCDPISGHTALYWYRQSLGQGLEFLIYFQGNSAPDKSGLPSDRFSAERTGGSVSTLTIQRTQQEDSAVYLCASSSIEQISGNTIYFGEGSWLTVV.

This sequence joins TRBV29-1 and TRBJ2-1; no definite D call. V shed 4 bases and J shed 12 bases, with 13 bases lying between them. This CDR3 is 11 amino acids long. Germline V CDR1 and CDR2: SQVTM, ANQGSEA. The CDR3 spells CSVAPLTGQFF. DNA for the CDR3: TGCAGCGTTGCTCCTTTGACGGGGCAGTTCTTC.

V gene TRBV9 combines with J gene TRBJ2-1; the match to TRBD2 covers 15 bases. The germline V gene has CDR1 SGDLS and CDR2 YYNGEE. V trimming: 4 bases; J trimming: 14 bases; junction bases outside the gene matches: 13. The CDR3 spans 16 residues. The CDR3 sequence: CASSPRSRTSGGAEFF. DNA for the CDR3: TGTGCCAGCAGCCCCCGCTCCCGGACTAGCGGGGGGGCGGAGTTCTTC.

The chain recombines TRBV18 with TRBJ2-7; D is perhaps TRBD1 (5 bases). CDR3 length: 13 amino acids. In germline, CDR1 is KGHSH, CDR2 LQKENI. CDR3 loop: CASSPSQGSYSTV. DNA of the CDR3: TGTGCCAGCTCACCAAGTCAGGGTTCCTATTCGACCGTC.

This chain connects TRBV7-9 to TRBJ2-5, with D maybe TRBD1 (6 bases). Germline V gene data show CDR1 as SEHNR and CDR2 as FQNEAQ (reference sequence). Trimming shortened V by 5 bases and J by 3 bases, and 22 bases separated the two germline ends. The CDR3 runs 17 residues. The CDR3 bases are TGTGCCAGCAGCCAGGACTTGACAGGAGGACCGAAAGAGACCCAGTACTTC. This gives the protein CASSQDLTGGPKETQYF.

This chain uses TRBV9 with TRBJ2-2; D gene uncertain. Germline CDR1 and CDR2: SGDLS and YYNGEE. The CDR3 contains 12 residues. Trimming pared 5 bases from V and 2 bases from J, leaving 4 bases between. CDR3 sequence: CASRHNTGELFF. The CDR3 region has the DNA TGTGCCAGCAGACATAACACCGGGGAGCTGTTTTTT.

The chain joins TRBV19 to TRBJ2-7, with D possibly matching TRBD1 (5 bases). The CDR3 runs 15 residues. The germline V and J ends were trimmed by 4 bases and 2 bases, with 15 bases remaining between them. Germline-derived CDR1 and CDR2 are LNHDA and SQIVND (reference sequence). CDR3 residues: CASSTPGNPPYEQYF. The CDR3 DNA follows: TGTGCCAGTAGTACTCCAGGGAACCCCCCCTACGAGCAGTACTTC.

J is TRBJ2-3 and V is TRBV6-5; D gene uncertain. Germline V gives CDR1 MNHEY, CDR2 SVGAGI. The V end lost 5 bases, the J end lost 4 bases, and 10 bases lay between the germline ends. This CDR3 has 13 residues. The DNA of the CDR3 is TGTGCCAGCAGTCTCCCTGGGTCAGATACGCAGTATTTT. Translating it yields CASSLPGSDTQYF.

The V call is TRBV11-2, the J call TRBJ2-2; weak D call: TRBD2 (5 bases). The V and J ends lost 0 bases and 1 base respectively, with 12 bases between them. CDR1 and CDR2 from the germline V gene are SGHAT and FQNNGV. The length of the CDR3 is 17 residues. The CDR3 loop is CASSLDYYRGNTGELFF. DNA of the CDR3: TGTGCCAGCAGCTTAGATTATTATCGGGGGAACACCGGGGAGCTGTTTTTT.

This sequence joins TRBV6-5 and TRBJ2-7, with D perhaps matching TRBD1 (6 bases). Germline CDR1 MNHEY, CDR2 SVGAGI. The CDR3 has 14 amino acids. Trimming stripped 10 bases from V and 0 bases from J, with 16 bases between. The CDR3 loop reads CATQTGYNSYEQYF. As DNA, the CDR3 is TGTGCCACCCAGACAGGATATAACTCCTACGAGCAGTACTTC.

The chain combines TRBV5-8 with TRBJ1-2; 9 bases align to TRBD1. Looked up from germline, CDR1 is SGHTS and CDR2 is YDEGEE. The CDR3 extends over 15 amino acids. The V segment lost 4 bases and the J segment 4 bases; nucleotides outside the gene matches: 8. CDR3 sequence: CASSLGQGWAYGYTF. The CDR3 DNA reads TGTGCCAGCAGCCTCGGACAGGGGTGGGCCTATGGCTACACCTTC.

The chain employs TRBV5-5 and TRBJ2-1; a weak D match, TRBD2 (6 bases). This CDR3 contains 14 residues. Trimming left V 7 bases short and J 7 bases short, with 18 bases between. From germline, CDR1 is SGHKS and CDR2 YYEKEE (reference sequence). CDR3 protein: CASERRDQRNEQFF. The CDR3 coding sequence is TGTGCCAGCGAGAGGCGGGATCAGCGAAATGAGCAGTTCTTC.

The rearrangement joins TRBV19 to TRBJ1-2; the D is unclear. The CDR3 runs 14 residues. The germline gives CDR1 LNHDA, CDR2 SQIVND (reference sequence). Trimming removed 0 bases at V and 2 bases at J, with 7 bases between. The CDR3 region is CASSIDLRNYGYTF. DNA of the CDR3: TGTGCCAGTAGTATAGATCTCCGGAACTATGGCTACACCTTC. The full variable domain, rest sourced from reference TRBV19 and TRBJ1-2, is DGGITQSPKYLFRKEGQNVTLSCEQNLNHDAMYWYRQDPGQGLRLIYYSQIVNDFQKGDIAEGYSVSREKKESFPLTVTSAQKNPTAFYLCASSIDLRNYGYTFGSGTRLTVV.

The chain joins TRBV27 to TRBJ2-1, with TRBD2 matching 15 bases. The V and J ends lost 6 bases and 4 bases, in that order; junction bases with no gene match: 1. CDR1 and CDR2 from the germline V gene are MNHEY and SMNVEV (reference sequence). CDR3 length: 15 residues. The CDR3, as DNA: TGTGCCAGCAGGGGACTAGCGGGAGGTTACAATGAGCAGTTCTTC. Protein: CASRGLAGGYNEQFF.

V gene TRBV6-5 combines with J gene TRBJ2-7, with 8 bases identical to TRBD2. Germline-derived CDR1 and CDR2 are MNHEY and SVGAGI. CDR3 length equals 14 residues. The V segment lost 5 bases and the J segment 2 bases; nucleotides outside the gene matches: 5. CDR3 DNA sequence: TGTGCCAGCAGTCGTCGGGGGGGTACCTACGAGCAGTACGTC. This encodes CASSRRGGTYEQYV.

The chain joins TRBV9 to TRBJ2-1; 7 bases map to TRBD1. The V segment lost 3 bases and the J segment 4 bases; nucleotides outside the gene matches: 10. The germline gives CDR1 SGDLS, CDR2 YYNGEE. The CDR3 has 16 residues. Here the CDR3 reads CASSALTGSEYNEQFF. The DNA for the CDR3 is TGTGCCAGCAGCGCTCTGACAGGGAGTGAATACAATGAGCAGTTCTTC. The full variable domain, with the rest looked up from reference TRBV9 and TRBJ2-1, is DSGVTQTPKHLITATGQRVTLRCSPRSGDLSVYWYQQSLDQGLQFLIQYYNGEERAKGNILERFSAQQFPDLHSELNLSSLELGDSALYFCASSALTGSEYNEQFFGPGTRLTVL.

This chain uses TRBV19 with TRBJ2-1, with 10 bases matching TRBD2. After removal of 6 bases from V and 6 bases from J, the junction contained 20 bases not matched to a gene. CDR3 size: 19 residues. Germline V gene data show CDR1 as LNHDA and CDR2 as SQIVND (reference sequence). The CDR3 nucleotides read TGTGCCAGTAGAAAAGCCCGCGGTCGGCTAGCGGGGGCCTTCAATGAGCAGTTCTTC. Its translation: CASRKARGRLAGAFNEQFF. The whole variable domain, remainder taken from reference TRBV19 and TRBJ2-1, is DGGITQSPKYLFRKEGQNVTLSCEQNLNHDAMYWYRQDPGQGLRLIYYSQIVNDFQKGDIAEGYSVSREKKESFPLTVTSAQKNPTAFYLCASRKARGRLAGAFNEQFFGPGTRLTVL.

This chain uses TRBV11-1 with TRBJ2-3; 14 bases agree with TRBD2. The germline CDR1 and CDR2 sequences are SGHAT and FQDESV (reference sequence). The CDR3 spans 16 residues. The trim removed 5 bases at V and 4 bases at J, leaving 5 bases unmatched. The CDR3, as DNA: TGTGCCAGCAGCAACCCGGGACTAGCGGGAGCAGATACGCAGTATTTT. Translating gives CASSNPGLAGADTQYF. Using reference TRBV11-1 and TRBJ2-3 for the parts outside the CDR3, the full variable domain is EAEVAQSPRYKITEKSQAVAFWCDPISGHATLYWYRQILGQGPELLVQFQDESVVDDSQLPKDRFSAERLKGVDSTLKIQPAELGDSAMYLCASSNPGLAGADTQYFGPGTRLTVL.

The chain carries TRBV6-5 and TRBJ1-5, with D perhaps matching TRBD1 (6 bases). CDR1 and CDR2 (germline): MNHEY, SVGAGI. Trimming removed 8 bases from V and 6 bases from J, with 14 bases in between. This CDR3 has 13 amino acids. In nucleotides, the CDR3 is TGTGCCAGCCTCCCGCCAGGGGTTCAGCCCCAGCATTTT. Its translation is CASLPPGVQPQHF.

The rearrangement joins TRBV7-2 to TRBJ2-7; 8 bases are shared with TRBD2. Losses at the gene ends were 11 bases for V and 3 bases for J; bases not matched to a gene: 9. The germline V gene has CDR1 SGHTA and CDR2 FQGNSA. CDR3 size: 13 residues. The CDR3 DNA sequence: TGTGCCCAGCGGGGGATCCGGCTCTACGAGCAGTACGTC. Protein product: CAQRGIRLYEQYV.

V and J are TRBV20-1 and TRBJ2-2; D is unclear. The CDR3 length is 12 residues. The V end was cut by 3 bases, the J end by 1 base, with 3 bases between. Germline CDR1 DFQATT, CDR2 SNEGSKA (reference sequence). The chain's CDR3 is CSASQNTGELFF. CDR3 in DNA: TGCAGTGCTAGTCAGAACACCGGGGAGCTGTTTTTT.

This clone was observed at least ten times. The CDR3 sequence: CASSHSTGAGGELFF. As DNA, the CDR3 is TGTGCCAGCAGCCACTCGACAGGGGCGGGCGGGGAGCTGTTTTTT. The chain is built from TRBV3-1 (or the pseudogene TRBV3-2) and TRBJ2-2; TRBD1 matches at 8 bases. There are 15 residues in the CDR3. Germline V gene sequence: CDR1 LGHDT, CDR2 YNNKEL (reference sequence). The J segment lost 7 bases and the V segment lost 3 bases, leaving 7 bases of the junction unmatched.

This chain links TRBV11-3 with TRBJ2-2, with 7 bases fitting TRBD2. Germline assignment: CDR1 SGHNT and CDR2 YENEEA. V trimming: 4 bases; J trimming: 3 bases; junction bases outside the gene matches: 5. The CDR3 has 15 residues. The DNA for the CDR3 is TGTGCCAGCAGCTCAACACGGGGGGACACCGGGGAGCTGTTTTTT. Translated: CASSSTRGDTGELFF.

This sequence joins TRBV7-9 and TRBJ2-2, with D perhaps TRBD1 (6 bases). The V end lost 1 base, the J end lost 3 bases, and 12 bases lay between the germline ends. Germline V gene lookup returns CDR1 SEHNR and CDR2 FQNEAQ (reference sequence). The CDR3 totals 16 residues. As DNA, the CDR3 is TGTGCCAGCAGCTTAGTAGGCAGGGGAGACACCGGGGAGCTGTTTTTT. Translated: CASSLVGRGDTGELFF.

This sequence joins TRBV6-2 or TRBV6-3 and TRBJ1-6; TRBD1 agrees at 7 bases. The V gene end was trimmed by 4 bases and the J gene end by 8 bases; junction bases not matched to a gene: 14. There are 17 residues in the CDR3. Germline V gives CDR1 MNHEY, CDR2 SVGEGT. The CDR3 bases are TGTGCCAGCAGTTCACGCCTTACAGGGGTCGCTTATTCACCCCTCCACTTT. Protein sequence: CASSSRLTGVAYSPLHF.

The chain joins TRBV7-2 to TRBJ2-7; TRBD1 matches at 9 bases. Germline trimming cut 5 bases from V and 3 bases from J; bases unmatched to any gene: 17. The CDR3 loop spans 18 amino acids. CDR1 is SGHTA, CDR2 FQGNSA, per germline. CDR3 amino acids: CASSAGQGPRTGDYEQYF. As DNA, the CDR3 is TGTGCCAGCAGCGCTGGACAGGGGCCACGTACAGGAGACTACGAGCAGTACTTC.